This T cell receptor beta chain derives from a study of blood T cell repertoires in COVID-19. This CDR3 is 13 amino acids long. The germline gives CDR1 SGHRS, CDR2 YFSETQ. V was clipped by 3 bases and J by 4 bases; unmatched bases: 3. Repertoires were generated with immunoSEQ multiplex PCR, while TCRdb's copy carries only in-frame clones and drops some. Of 100,000 to 150,000 clones listed, about nine tenths were seen once; the top ten hold roughly 3.7%. This clone appeared once. The rearrangement links TRBV5-1 to TRBJ2-5, with 7 bases aligning to TRBD1. The sequence was collected from a man in his fifties with active COVID-19. The source material was peripheral blood. This CDR3 reads CASSSQGPETQYF. CDR3 in DNA: TGCGCCAGCAGCTCACAGGGGCCAGAGACCCAGTACTTC.